This T cell receptor beta chain was sequenced in a study of cytomegalovirus exposure and HLA in healthy donors. As for the study in general: Samples from HLA-typed donors yielded some 85 million unique TCRs in an early data release.

This CDR3 comprises 13 residues. CDR1 and CDR2 from the germline V gene are SGDLS and YYNGEE. Trimming removed 0 bases from V and 8 bases from J, with 11 bases in between. Use of 60 Vbeta and 13 Jbeta primers characterized the PCR. Some clones are missing from TCRdb's copy, which holds only in-frame ones; the method was immunoSEQ multiplex PCR. The sample contains around 91,000 clones, approximately 78% of which appear only once. Sequences were obtained from PBMCs. The chain has TRBV9 and TRBJ1-2, with D maybe TRBD1 (5 bases). The receptor comes from a male donor in good health and CMV-seropositive. CDR3 protein: CASSVDVGGGYTF. The CDR3 DNA reads TGTGCCAGCAGCGTAGACGTTGGGGGGGGCTACACCTTC.